Below, 26 T cell receptor beta chains from the same sample are listed, as sequenced in a study of spatial heterogeneity in lung cancer. Time point denoted: sample taken at primary tumor resection. Unsorted tumor, nontumor lung tissue or cryopreserved PBMC supplied the whole RNA. One entry per CDR3 protein, called by TCRdb with MiXCR from the 5' RACE reads. Here the sample spans under 75,000 distinct CDR3 sequences, roughly 13% being singletons. The source material was PBMCs, sampled at surgery. These receptors all come from a male donor with early-stage non-small cell lung cancer.

This clonotype was detected many times. The V gene is TRBV3-1, the J gene TRBJ2-7; 15 nucleotides match TRBD2. Germline CDR1 and CDR2: LGHDT and YNNKEL (reference sequence). J gave up 6 bases and V 1 base, and 7 bases lay outside the gene matches. The CDR3 runs to 17 residues. The CDR3 coding sequence is TGTGCCAGCAGCCAAGCCGGGGGACTAGCGGGAGGATCCGAGCAGTACTTC. This sequence encodes CASSQAGGLAGGSEQYF.

The chain joins TRBV5-1 to TRBJ2-7, with 9 bases aligning to TRBD1. Germline V gene lookup returns CDR1 SGHRS and CDR2 YFSETQ. The CDR3 loop spans 14 amino acids. V lost 2 bases, J lost 6 bases, and 6 bases stayed unmatched. The DNA for the CDR3 is TGCGCCAGCAGCTTACCGGGACAGGGATCCGAGCAGTACTTC. It translates to CASSLPGQGSEQYF.

This clonotype was detected ten times or more. The chain employs TRBV19 and TRBJ1-2; 8 bases map to TRBD1. Germline CDR1 reads LNHDA; CDR2 reads SQIVND (reference sequence). Trimming at V came to 5 bases and at J to 8 bases, leaving 7 bases not matched to a gene. The CDR3 loop spans 13 amino acids. The CDR3 nucleotides are TGTGCCAGTAGTTTAACGACAGGGGAGGGCTACACCTTC. This codes for CASSLTTGEGYTF. Filled out from reference TRBV19 and TRBJ1-2, the complete variable domain reads DGGITQSPKYLFRKEGQNVTLSCEQNLNHDAMYWYRQDPGQGLRLIYYSQIVNDFQKGDIAEGYSVSREKKESFPLTVTSAQKNPTAFYLCASSLTTGEGYTFGSGTRLTVV.

There are a few counts of this clonotype. This chain connects TRBV11-2 to TRBJ1-6, with no clear D. V lost 1 base, J lost 7 bases, and 2 bases lay in between. Germline lookup yields CDR1 SGHAT and CDR2 FQNNGV. The length of the CDR3 is 12 residues. For the CDR3, the DNA is TGTGCCAGCAGCTTAGGCAATTCACCCCTCCACTTT. This sequence encodes CASSLGNSPLHF.

This clonotype occurred many times. The V gene is TRBV12-3 or TRBV12-4, the J gene TRBJ2-3; D call uncertain. V dropped 3 bases and J dropped 4 bases, with 8 bases sitting between them. The CDR3 extends over 13 amino acids. The CDR3 loop is CASSLRQPDTQYF. In nucleotides, the CDR3 is TGTGCCAGCAGTTTGAGACAACCAGATACGCAGTATTTT.

This clonotype was seen a handful of times. The rearrangement uses TRBV20-1 and TRBJ2-2; the D call may be TRBD1 or TRBD2 (5 bases each). The CDR3 sequence is 15 residues long. V dropped 3 bases and J dropped 1 base, with 12 bases sitting between them. CDR1 and CDR2 from the germline V gene are DFQATT and SNEGSKA (reference sequence). The CDR3 coding sequence is TGCAGTGCTAGGACGGGACGGGTGAACACCGGGGAGCTGTTTTTT. Protein: CSARTGRVNTGELFF.

V is TRBV5-4 and J is TRBJ1-6, with a weak D call TRBD1 (5 bases). The V gene lost 5 bases and the J gene lost 8 bases, with 20 bases spanning the gap. Per germline, CDR1 SGHNT and CDR2 YYREEE (reference sequence). The CDR3 runs 16 residues. The CDR3 here is CASSNARGGQDSPLHF. The CDR3 nucleotides read TGTGCCAGCAGTAATGCGAGGGGAGGCCAGGATTCACCCCTCCACTTT.

This clonotype has just a few counts. The DNA of the CDR3 is TGTGCCAGCAGCCTAGGACTAGCGGGAGGGGATACGCAGTATTTT. Encoded protein: CASSLGLAGGDTQYF. The rearrangement uses TRBV7-6 and TRBJ2-3, with 15 nucleotides matching TRBD2. The junction had 3 bases not matched to a gene; V was cut back by 5 bases and J by 6 bases. The germline gives CDR1 SGHVS, CDR2 FNYEAQ. The CDR3 runs to 15 residues.

This clonotype appeared many times. The CDR3 sequence: CSASHGRTEAFF. The CDR3 DNA is TGCAGTGCTAGTCACGGGAGGACTGAAGCTTTCTTT. The rearrangement links TRBV20-1 to TRBJ1-1; D call uncertain. V was clipped by 3 bases and J by 5 bases, with 10 bases between them. The CDR3 sequence is 12 residues long. Looked up from germline, CDR1 is DFQATT and CDR2 is SNEGSKA (reference sequence).

This clonotype occurred many times. The rearrangement uses TRBV29-1 and TRBJ1-2; possible D gene TRBD1, 6 bases. The CDR3 has 13 amino acids. Trimming shortened V by 3 bases and J by 1 base, and 9 bases separated the two germline ends. Per the germline V gene, CDR1 is SQVTM and CDR2 is ANQGSEA. The CDR3 loop reads CSVDRGLNYGYTF. The CDR3 DNA reads TGCAGCGTTGACCGGGGGCTTAACTATGGCTACACCTTC.

The V call is TRBV20-1, the J call TRBJ2-7; TRBD1 matches 7 bases. CDR1 is DFQATT, CDR2 SNEGSKA, per germline (reference sequence). The CDR3 covers 15 residues. V dropped 6 bases and J dropped 1; count of bases not matched to a gene: 12. This CDR3 reads CSAEGKGARSYEQYF. The CDR3 DNA reads TGCAGTGCCGAGGGGAAGGGGGCGCGTTCCTACGAGCAGTACTTC.

This clonotype was counted a few times. V is TRBV25-1 and J is TRBJ2-1; D uncertain. CDR3 size: 10 residues. The germline V gene encodes CDR1 MGHDK and CDR2 SYGVNS. V was cut by 8 bases and J by 7 bases, with 6 bases left in between. The CDR3: CASGWNEQFF. The CDR3, as DNA: TGTGCCAGCGGCTGGAATGAGCAGTTCTTC. Filled out from reference TRBV25-1 and TRBJ2-1, the complete variable domain reads EADIYQTPRYLVIGTGKKITLECSQTMGHDKMYWYQQDPGMELHLIHYSYGVNSTEKGDLSSESTVSRIRTEHFPLTLESARPSHTSQYLCASGWNEQFFGPGTRLTVL.

This clonotype showed up just a few times. The J gene is TRBJ2-2, the V gene TRBV5-5; TRBD1 agrees at 9 bases. V lost 5 bases, J lost 4 bases, and 9 bases stayed unmatched. The CDR3 consists of 16 residues. Looked up from germline, CDR1 is SGHKS and CDR2 is YYEKEE (reference sequence). The CDR3: CASRRDRAPGTGELFF. The CDR3, as DNA: TGTGCCAGCAGAAGGGACAGGGCCCCGGGCACCGGGGAGCTGTTTTTT.

The sample holds a few counts of this clonotype. V gene TRBV27 combines with J gene TRBJ1-6, with a possible D match to TRBD1 (6 bases). The CDR3 covers 16 residues. CDR1 is MNHEY and CDR2 is SMNVEV in the germline V gene (reference sequence). The V gene lost 5 bases and the J gene lost 3 bases, with 14 bases spanning the gap. The CDR3 DNA is TGTGCCAGCAGTCCGGGTCCACAGGGCTATAATTCACCCCTCCACTTT. Its translation: CASSPGPQGYNSPLHF.

The chain carries TRBV7-2 and TRBJ2-7, with TRBD1 identical over 8 bases. J lost 5 bases, V lost 5 bases, and 8 bases had no gene match. CDR3 size: 14 residues. The germline V gene has CDR1 SGHTA and CDR2 FQGNSA. The DNA of the CDR3 is TGTGCCAGCAGCGCCGGACAGGGAGTTGACGAGCAGTACTTC. Translating it yields CASSAGQGVDEQYF. Filled out from reference TRBV7-2 and TRBJ2-7, the complete variable domain reads GAGVSQSPSNKVTEKGKDVELRCDPISGHTALYWYRQSLGQGLEFLIYFQGNSAPDKSGLPSDRFSAERTGGSVSTLTIQRTQQEDSAVYLCASSAGQGVDEQYFGPGTRLTVT.

This clonotype was seen more than once but under ten times. V is TRBV5-6 and J is TRBJ1-1; the match to TRBD1 covers 7 bases. V dropped 0 bases and J dropped 5; count of bases not matched to a gene: 1. The CDR3 sequence is 13 residues long. Per germline, CDR1 SGHDT and CDR2 YYEEEE. The CDR3 sequence is CASSLEGATEAFF. The CDR3 DNA reads TGTGCCAGCAGCTTGGAGGGGGCTACTGAAGCTTTCTTT.

The chain has TRBV6-1 and TRBJ1-2; the D is unclear. CDR1 is MNHNS, CDR2 SASEGT, per germline. The CDR3 runs 14 residues. V was trimmed by 4 bases and J by 5 bases, leaving 14 bases between them. CDR3 amino acids: CASSAVAAAYGYTF. The CDR3 DNA sequence: TGTGCCAGCAGTGCCGTTGCGGCGGCATATGGCTACACCTTC.

This clonotype showed up just a few times. This rearrangement joins TRBV4-1 to TRBJ2-1, with 12 bases lining up with TRBD2. Germline assignment: CDR1 MGHRA and CDR2 YSYEKL. CDR3 length equals 15 residues. The V gene end was trimmed by 2 bases and the J gene end by 6 bases; junction bases not matched to a gene: 2. The CDR3 sequence: CASSQLAGGVNEQFF. In DNA form, the CDR3 reads TGCGCCAGCAGCCAACTAGCGGGAGGGGTCAATGAGCAGTTCTTC.

A few counts support this clonotype. The chain couples TRBV4-3 to TRBJ2-7; possibly TRBD1 for D (5 bases). Germline CDR1 reads LGHNA; CDR2 reads YSLEER. The ends were cut back, 1 base at V and 3 bases at J, with 7 bases in the middle. The CDR3 totals 13 residues. The CDR3 coding sequence is TGCGCCAGCAGCCAAGGACAGTACTACGAGCAGTACTTC. Amino acid sequence: CASSQGQYYEQYF.

The chain is built from TRBV6-2 or TRBV6-3 and TRBJ2-1, with TRBD2 matching over 9 bases. The CDR3 is 14 amino acids. CDR1 MNHEY and CDR2 SVGEGT come from the germline V gene. J was trimmed by 6 bases and V by 4 bases; bases with no gene match: 4. CDR3 in DNA: TGTGCCAGCAGTTTGGGACTAGCCCGCAATGAGCAGTTCTTC. Its translation: CASSLGLARNEQFF.

The table lists this clonotype with many counts. The chain uses TRBV6-6 and TRBJ2-5; D is unclear. This CDR3 is built from 12 residues. Trimming cost V 6 bases and J 5 bases, with 10 bases left between them. Per the germline V gene, CDR1 is MNHNY and CDR2 is SVGAGI (reference sequence). As DNA, the CDR3 is TGTGCCAGCAGCGGACGATCGGAGACCCAGTACTTC. Translating gives CASSGRSETQYF.

This chain uses TRBV20-1 with TRBJ1-2, with TRBD1 matching 11 bases. In germline, CDR1 is DFQATT, CDR2 SNEGSKA (reference sequence). The CDR3 is made up of 15 amino acids. V lost 3 bases to trimming and J lost 4 bases; unmatched junction nucleotides: 7. Written as DNA, the CDR3 is TGCAGTGCTAGGGTCCCGGGACAGGGGGTCTATGGCTACACCTTC. Its translation: CSARVPGQGVYGYTF.

About this clonotype itself: A clone one base away is much larger, so this may be a read error. CDR3 nucleotides: TGCGCCAGCAGCTTGGCCACTAGCGGAGATACGCGGTATTTT. This encodes CASSLATSGDTRYF. V is TRBV5-1 and J is TRBJ2-3; 8 bases agree with TRBD2. Germline CDR1 SGHRS, CDR2 YFSETQ. The CDR3 extends over 14 amino acids.

V usage is TRBV18 and J usage is TRBJ2-6; D is perhaps TRBD1 (6 bases). V lost 2 bases and J 0 bases, leaving 11 bases between the germline ends. The germline V gene has CDR1 KGHSH and CDR2 LQKENI. The CDR3 is 17 amino acids. Written as DNA, the CDR3 is TGTGCCAGCTCACCAGGGGGCGGTCCCTCTGGGGCCAACGTCCTGACTTTC. It yields the protein CASSPGGGPSGANVLTF. Complete variable domain (other parts from reference TRBV18 and TRBJ2-6): NAGVMQNPRHLVRRRGQEARLRCSPMKGHSHVYWYRQLPEEGLKFMVYLQKENIIDESGMPKERFSAEFPKEGPSILRIQQVVRGDSAAYFCASSPGGGPSGANVLTFGAGSRLTVL.

This clonotype appeared many times. V gene TRBV29-1 combines with J gene TRBJ2-3; unclear D gene. CDR1 and CDR2 (germline): SQVTM, ANQGSEA. The CDR3 spans 12 residues. The ends were cut back, 0 bases at V and 2 bases at J, with 3 bases in the middle. The CDR3 bases are TGCAGCGTTGAAGACTACACAGATACGCAGTATTTT. It is translated as CSVEDYTDTQYF.

The chain carries TRBV13 and TRBJ2-7; 8 bases are a match to TRBD1. CDR1 and CDR2 from the germline V gene are PRHDT and FYEKMQ (reference sequence). The CDR3 sequence is 18 residues long. V was clipped by 0 bases and J by 2 bases; unmatched bases: 12. The CDR3 DNA reads as TGTGCCAGCAGCTTAGGGGGTGCTGTTCAGGGGGCCGCCTACGAGCAGTACTTC. This encodes CASSLGGAVQGAAYEQYF.